This TCR beta chain was profiled in a study of T cells in Graves' hyperthyroidism and ophthalmopathy. TCR beta CDR3 sequences were amplified from RNA transcripts. In the first-round RT-PCR of the TCR CDR3, the HTBI primer set was used. MiXCR, applied by TCRdb to the multiplex PCR reads, yields one record per CDR3 protein. The table records approximately 610,000 distinct CDR3 sequences, roughly 14% of them present only once. Study results and caveats: Blood also showed most of the thyroid clonotypes that were expanded above 0.001. Through a model of 13 V-J features, ophthalmopathy was separated from stable hyperthyroidism.

In this sample, this clonotype turned up many times. Its antigen is still unknown. Ophthalmopathy patients all had a Clinical Activity Score of at least 3, a NOSPECS grade of at least 4 and disease under 3 months old. Deletions cut 6 bases from V and 3 bases from J, with 12 bases between. Germline V gene lookup returns CDR1 MNHNS and CDR2 SASEGT. This CDR3 contains 13 residues. The clonotype was recovered from a woman between 40 and 50 years old with Graves' ophthalmopathy. Sequences were obtained from blood. The chain employs TRBV6-1 and TRBJ2-7, with D maybe TRBD1 (6 bases). Here the CDR3 reads CASSRDTLYEQYF. The CDR3 DNA reads TGTGCCAGCAGCCGGGACACCCTCTACGAGCAGTACTTC.